The next 9 T cell receptor beta chains were all read from a single sample in a study of blood T cell repertoires in COVID-19. Sequencing was performed with immunoSEQ multiplex PCR; in TCRdb, only in-frame clones are kept and a portion is missing. Of about 360,000 clones detected, approximately 86% appear once; the ten largest clones hold around 7.4%. The sequenced sample was peripheral blood. The receptor source for this set is a woman aged 55-69 years with COVID-19, enrolled during active disease.

The gene calls are TRBV14 and TRBJ1-2; a weak D match, TRBD1 (5 bases). Trimming took 2 bases from V and 2 from J, leaving 9 bases between them. The CDR3 covers 14 residues. The germline V gene has CDR1 SGHDN and CDR2 FVKESK. The CDR3 coding sequence is TGTGCCAGCAGCCAATGGGGCAGAAACTATGGCTACACCTTC. Protein product: CASSQWGRNYGYTF. The full variable domain, with the rest looked up from reference TRBV14 and TRBJ1-2, is EAGVTQFPSHSVIEKGQTVTLRCDPISGHDNLYWYRRVMGKEIKFLLHFVKESKQDESGMPNNRFLAERTGGTYSTLKVQPAELEDSGVYFCASSQWGRNYGYTFGSGTRLTVV.

The gene calls are TRBV7-3 and TRBJ2-1; possibly TRBD2 for D (5 bases). Germline V CDR1 and CDR2: SGHTA, FQGTGA. Trimming pared 5 bases from V and 8 bases from J, leaving 10 bases between. This CDR3 comprises 12 residues. The CDR3 region is CASSLVGDEQFF. The CDR3 region has the DNA TGTGCCAGCAGCCTAGTCGGGGATGAGCAGTTCTTC. Filled out from reference TRBV7-3 and TRBJ2-1, the complete variable domain reads GAGVSQTPSNKVTEKGKYVELRCDPISGHTALYWYRQSLGQGPEFLIYFQGTGAADDSGLPNDRFFAVRPEGSVSTLKIQRTERGDSAVYLCASSLVGDEQFFGPGTRLTVL.

The V call is TRBV11-3, the J call TRBJ1-2, with 7 bases identical to TRBD1. The CDR3 is made up of 14 amino acids. Germline CDR1 reads SGHNT; CDR2 reads YENEEA. J lost 7 bases, V lost 1 base, and 6 bases had no gene match. The CDR3 DNA follows: TGTGCCAGCAGCTTAGCCACAGGGGAAGGTGGCTACACCTTC. The encoded protein is CASSLATGEGGYTF.

The chain is built from TRBV9 and TRBJ2-3, with D maybe TRBD2 (7 bases). Germline V CDR1 and CDR2: SGDLS, YYNGEE. This CDR3 spans 15 amino acids. Trimming took 0 bases from V and 3 from J, leaving 11 bases between them. CDR3 region: CASSVDREGTDTQYF. DNA for the CDR3: TGTGCCAGCAGCGTAGACAGGGAGGGGACAGATACGCAGTATTTT.

This clone was observed once. This chain joins TRBV5-1 and TRBJ1-4; 9 bases fit TRBD1. Per the germline V gene, CDR1 is SGHRS and CDR2 is YFSETQ. The ends lost 3 bases at V and 6 bases at J; junction bases unmatched: 12. There are 17 residues in the CDR3. CDR3 protein: CASSSGQGTSGDEKLFF. CDR3 sequence (DNA): TGCGCCAGCAGCTCCGGACAGGGGACGTCAGGGGATGAAAAACTGTTTTTT.

This clone was observed a single time. This chain connects TRBV19 to TRBJ1-1, with D possibly TRBD1 on 5 matching bases. Deletions cut 9 bases from V and 4 bases from J, with 21 bases between. CDR3 length equals 15 residues. Germline CDR1 and CDR2: LNHDA and SQIVND (reference sequence). The CDR3 nucleotides are TGTGCCAGGATACTGCCTACGGCAGGGTGCACTGAAGCTTTCTTT. Encoded protein: CARILPTAGCTEAFF.

The chain carries TRBV2 and TRBJ1-1, with D unclear. The CDR3 extends over 16 amino acids. The V gene lost 2 bases and the J gene lost 0 bases, with 13 bases spanning the gap. Germline V CDR1 and CDR2: SNHLY, FYNNEI. In DNA form, the CDR3 reads TGTGCCAGCAGTGAACGGGTGTGGGAGTTGAACACTGAAGCTTTCTTT. Encoded protein: CASSERVWELNTEAFF.

The V call is TRBV5-6, the J call TRBJ2-1, with 12 bases lining up with TRBD2. CDR3 length: 16 amino acids. Germline V gene sequence: CDR1 SGHDT, CDR2 YYEEEE. V dropped 0 bases and J dropped 2; count of bases not matched to a gene: 0. The CDR3 is CASSLGLAGAYNEQFF. CDR3 coding DNA: TGTGCCAGCAGCTTGGGACTAGCGGGGGCCTACAATGAGCAGTTCTTC. Full variable domain (remainder filled in from reference TRBV5-6 and TRBJ2-1): DAGVTQSPTHLIKTRGQQVTLRCSPKSGHDTVSWYQQALGQGPQFIFQYYEEEERQRGNFPDRFSGHQFPNYSSELNVNALLLGDSALYLCASSLGLAGAYNEQFFGPGTRLTVL.

The chain joins TRBV4-1 to TRBJ2-7, with 11 bases lining up with TRBD2. Trimming removed 1 base from V and 5 bases from J; junction bases left unmatched: 7. Germline-derived CDR1 and CDR2 are MGHRA and YSYEKL. This CDR3 has 16 residues. The CDR3 loop reads CASSQGRLAGPHEQYF. CDR3 bases: TGCGCCAGCAGCCAAGGCCGACTAGCGGGGCCACACGAGCAGTACTTC.